Listed below are T cell receptor beta chains from one sample, sequenced in a study of T cell changes during pregnancy in multiple sclerosis. The data were produced by immunoSEQ multiplex PCR, yet TCRdb's version contains in-frame clones alone and is incomplete. The table lists roughly 61,000 clones, roughly nine tenths of them singletons. Sequencing was performed on peripheral blood, taken in the first trimester of pregnancy. The source is a female donor in good health, enrolled as a control in a pregnancy study. Each CDR3 is given with its conserved first and last residue. Fields, in order: J gene, D gene, clone size, CDR3 length, V gene, CDR3 DNA, CDR3 protein. The D gene is left open where the match is weak. The size of a clone is reported for some rows only, either as once, few or many, or as a class for expanded clones.

j_gene: TRBJ1-1
d_gene: NA
abundance: NA
len: 17
v_gene: TRBV9
CDR3nt: TGTGCCAGCAGCGTAGTTCGGGCTACAGGGACGGGGACTGAAGCTTTCTTT
CDR3aa: CASSVVRATGTGTEAFF

j_gene: TRBJ1-5
d_gene: NA
abundance: once
len: 14
v_gene: TRBV28
CDR3nt: TGTGCCAGCAACCGGGGGAATAGCAATCAGCCCCAGCATTTT
CDR3aa: CASNRGNSNQPQHF

j_gene: TRBJ2-3
d_gene: TRBD2
abundance: NA
len: 14
v_gene: TRBV9
CDR3nt: TGTGCCAGCAGCGTGCGGGGGGAAACAGATACGCAGTATTTT
CDR3aa: CASSVRGETDTQYF

j_gene: TRBJ1-1
d_gene: TRBD1
abundance: medium-sized
len: 14
v_gene: TRBV9
CDR3nt: TGTGCCAGCAGCCCTTGGGACAGGGATTCTGAAGCTTTCTTT
CDR3aa: CASSPWDRDSEAFF

j_gene: TRBJ2-7
d_gene: TRBD1
abundance: NA
len: 20
v_gene: TRBV4-2
CDR3nt: TGTGCCAGCAGCCAAGATCAGGGTGGGGACAGGGGAGTAGTGGGCTACGAGCAGTACTTC
CDR3aa: CASSQDQGGDRGVVGYEQYF

j_gene: TRBJ2-2
d_gene: TRBD2
abundance: NA
len: 22
v_gene: TRBV10-3
CDR3nt: TGTGCCATCACCCGGGGACTAGCGGACACATTTCATCCTTTAAGGCAGCCGGGGGAGCTGTTTTTT
CDR3aa: CAITRGLADTFHPLRQPGELFF

j_gene: TRBJ2-7
d_gene: NA
abundance: NA
len: 15
v_gene: TRBV4-3
CDR3nt: TGCGCCAGCAGCCAAGATAGGGCAGGGGCTTACGAGCAGTACTTC
CDR3aa: CASSQDRAGAYEQYF

j_gene: TRBJ1-1
d_gene: TRBD1
abundance: NA
len: 13
v_gene: TRBV11-2
CDR3nt: TGTGCCAGCACCAAAACGGACAGGGAACAAGCTTTCTTT
CDR3aa: CASTKTDREQAFF

j_gene: TRBJ1-5
d_gene: NA
abundance: few
len: 14
v_gene: TRBV11-2
CDR3nt: TGTGCCAGCAGCTTATCAGATAGCAATCAGCCCCAGCATTTT
CDR3aa: CASSLSDSNQPQHF

j_gene: TRBJ1-1
d_gene: NA
abundance: NA
len: 10
v_gene: TRBV2
CDR3nt: TGTGCCAGCCGAGGCCCTGAAGCTTTCTTT
CDR3aa: CASRGPEAFF

j_gene: TRBJ2-2
d_gene: TRBD2
abundance: NA
len: 15
v_gene: TRBV28
CDR3nt: TGTGCCAGCAGTCCGGGACTAGCGGGAGTCGGGGAGCTGTTTTTT
CDR3aa: CASSPGLAGVGELFF

j_gene: TRBJ1-5
d_gene: NA
abundance: NA
len: 17
v_gene: TRBV27
CDR3nt: TGTGCCAGCAGTTACAGGGATTATATCCGAAGCAATCAGCCCCAGCATTTT
CDR3aa: CASSYRDYIRSNQPQHF

j_gene: TRBJ2-7
d_gene: TRBD1
abundance: NA
len: 15
v_gene: TRBV7-9
CDR3nt: TGTGCCAGCAGCTATTCACCGGGACAGCTCTACGAGCAGTACTTC
CDR3aa: CASSYSPGQLYEQYF

j_gene: TRBJ2-1
d_gene: NA
abundance: NA
len: 13
v_gene: TRBV5-1
CDR3nt: TGCGCCAGCAGCTTGGCCCCTAATAATGAGCAGTTCTTC
CDR3aa: CASSLAPNNEQFF

j_gene: TRBJ1-2
d_gene: NA
abundance: NA
len: 16
v_gene: TRBV5-1
CDR3nt: TGCGCCAGCAGCTTTAGCCCCGATAAAGGCTTCTATGGCTACACCTTC
CDR3aa: CASSFSPDKGFYGYTF

j_gene: TRBJ2-2
d_gene: TRBD1
abundance: NA
len: 14
v_gene: TRBV9
CDR3nt: TGTGCCAGCAAGAGGGGGCAGGGTAGCGGGGAGCTGTTTTTT
CDR3aa: CASKRGQGSGELFF

j_gene: TRBJ2-2
d_gene: NA
abundance: NA
len: 15
v_gene: TRBV7-2
CDR3nt: TGTGCCAGCAGCTTAAGGGGGGGCAACACCGGGGAGCTGTTTTTT
CDR3aa: CASSLRGGNTGELFF

j_gene: TRBJ2-2
d_gene: TRBD2
abundance: NA
len: 14
v_gene: TRBV6-4
CDR3nt: TGTGCCAGCGGAACCGGGACTAGCACCGGGGAGCTGTTTTTT
CDR3aa: CASGTGTSTGELFF

j_gene: TRBJ1-4
d_gene: NA
abundance: NA
len: 15
v_gene: TRBV5-5
CDR3nt: TGTGCCAGCAGCCTTCAGGGAAAGAACAATGAAAAACTGTTTTTT
CDR3aa: CASSLQGKNNEKLFF

j_gene: TRBJ1-5
d_gene: NA
abundance: NA
len: 13
v_gene: TRBV9
CDR3nt: TGTGCCAGCAGCGCGGGAAACAATCAGCCCCAGCATTTT
CDR3aa: CASSAGNNQPQHF

j_gene: TRBJ1-1
d_gene: TRBD1
abundance: NA
len: 13
v_gene: TRBV4-2
CDR3nt: TGTGCCAGCAGCCAGACAGGGAGAACTGAAGCTTTCTTT
CDR3aa: CASSQTGRTEAFF

j_gene: TRBJ2-5
d_gene: TRBD1
abundance: once
len: 17
v_gene: TRBV4-1
CDR3nt: TGCGCCAGCAGCCAGATTCCTCCGGGACAGGGTCAAGAGACCCAGTACTTC
CDR3aa: CASSQIPPGQGQETQYF

j_gene: TRBJ2-1
d_gene: TRBD2
abundance: many
len: 17
v_gene: TRBV4-2
CDR3nt: TGTGCCAGCAGCCTGGGGGTAGCGGGCGGATCCTACAATGAGCAGTTCTTC
CDR3aa: CASSLGVAGGSYNEQFF

j_gene: TRBJ2-1
d_gene: TRBD1
abundance: NA
len: 15
v_gene: TRBV6-1
CDR3nt: TGTGCCAGCACCCTAAGGTGGGGGACAGGCGATGAGCAGTTCTTC
CDR3aa: CASTLRWGTGDEQFF

j_gene: TRBJ2-5
d_gene: NA
abundance: NA
len: 13
v_gene: TRBV5-1
CDR3nt: TGCGCCAGCAGCTGGGGGGACTGGGAGACCCAGTACTTC
CDR3aa: CASSWGDWETQYF

j_gene: TRBJ2-7
d_gene: TRBD2
abundance: NA
len: 19
v_gene: TRBV28
CDR3nt: TGTGCCAGCAGTTTATTGGTTCCGGCTAGCGGGATGAGCTCCTACGAGCAGTACTTC
CDR3aa: CASSLLVPASGMSSYEQYF

j_gene: TRBJ2-7
d_gene: TRBD1
abundance: NA
len: 14
v_gene: TRBV2
CDR3nt: TGTGCCAGCGGGGACAGGGCGGGTGCTCCCGAGCAGTACTTC
CDR3aa: CASGDRAGAPEQYF

j_gene: TRBJ1-2
d_gene: NA
abundance: NA
len: 14
v_gene: TRBV4-2
CDR3nt: TGTGCCAGCAGCCAAGATTCAGGGGCGGACGGCTACACCTTC
CDR3aa: CASSQDSGADGYTF

j_gene: TRBJ1-6
d_gene: NA
abundance: NA
len: 15
v_gene: TRBV6-1
CDR3nt: TGTGCCAGCAGTGCAAGGGCGGAGGATAATTCACCCCTCCACTTT
CDR3aa: CASSARAEDNSPLHF

j_gene: TRBJ2-2
d_gene: NA
abundance: NA
len: 15
v_gene: TRBV5-8
CDR3nt: TGTGCCAGCAGCCCGAGAGGAACGAACACCGGGGAGCTGTTTTTT
CDR3aa: CASSPRGTNTGELFF

j_gene: TRBJ2-1
d_gene: NA
abundance: NA
len: 14
v_gene: TRBV7-2
CDR3nt: TGTGCCAGCAGCTTTGGAGGGGTGCTGGGTGAGCAGTTCTTC
CDR3aa: CASSFGGVLGEQFF

j_gene: TRBJ1-1
d_gene: TRBD1
abundance: NA
len: 11
v_gene: TRBV20-1
CDR3nt: TGCAGTGCCAGACAGGGGGACGAAGCTTTCTTT
CDR3aa: CSARQGDEAFF

j_gene: TRBJ2-7
d_gene: TRBD2
abundance: once
len: 14
v_gene: TRBV19
CDR3nt: TGTGCCAGCGGACTAGCGGGGAGCTCCTACGAGCAGTACTTC
CDR3aa: CASGLAGSSYEQYF

j_gene: TRBJ1-3
d_gene: TRBD1
abundance: NA
len: 16
v_gene: TRBV29-1
CDR3nt: TGCAGCGTTGGGATCTTGGGACAGGGGGCTGGAAACACCATATATTTT
CDR3aa: CSVGILGQGAGNTIYF

j_gene: TRBJ2-3
d_gene: NA
abundance: NA
len: 14
v_gene: TRBV5-6
CDR3nt: TGTGCCAGCAGCACCAAGAGGGAACCAGATACGCAGTATTTT
CDR3aa: CASSTKREPDTQYF

j_gene: TRBJ1-2
d_gene: NA
abundance: NA
len: 11
v_gene: TRBV29-1
CDR3nt: TGCAGCGTTGAAGCAGTCTATGGCTACACCTTC
CDR3aa: CSVEAVYGYTF

j_gene: TRBJ1-2
d_gene: NA
abundance: once
len: 15
v_gene: TRBV5-8
CDR3nt: TGTGCCAGCAGCTTGACGCCGACTCCCGGGAGGGGCTACACCTTC
CDR3aa: CASSLTPTPGRGYTF

j_gene: TRBJ2-6
d_gene: NA
abundance: NA
len: 19
v_gene: TRBV9
CDR3nt: TGTGCCAGCAGCCCAAGGGATCGTTTGGGGACAACTGGGGCCAACGTCCTGACTTTC
CDR3aa: CASSPRDRLGTTGANVLTF

j_gene: TRBJ2-5
d_gene: TRBD1
abundance: NA
len: 13
v_gene: TRBV29-1
CDR3nt: TGCAGCGTTGTCACAGGGGCCCGGGAGACCCAGTACTTC
CDR3aa: CSVVTGARETQYF

j_gene: TRBJ1-2
d_gene: TRBD1
abundance: NA
len: 15
v_gene: TRBV9
CDR3nt: TGTGCCAGCAGCGTAGCCGGACAGGGGTGGAATGGCTACACCTTC
CDR3aa: CASSVAGQGWNGYTF

j_gene: TRBJ2-1
d_gene: NA
abundance: NA
len: 13
v_gene: TRBV19
CDR3nt: TGTGCCAGTAGTTATTCCCCAGGTAAAGAGCAGTTCTTC
CDR3aa: CASSYSPGKEQFF

j_gene: TRBJ1-3
d_gene: NA
abundance: NA
len: 15
v_gene: TRBV9
CDR3nt: TGTGCCAGCAGCCTCGGGGGAGGAGCTGGAAACACCATATATTTT
CDR3aa: CASSLGGGAGNTIYF

j_gene: TRBJ1-1
d_gene: NA
abundance: few
len: 12
v_gene: TRBV28
CDR3nt: TGTGCCAGCAGTTCGACCCTAAGCGAGGCTTTCTTT
CDR3aa: CASSSTLSEAFF

j_gene: TRBJ1-1
d_gene: NA
abundance: NA
len: 12
v_gene: TRBV10-3
CDR3nt: TGTGCCATCAGTGAGGCGAGGACTGAAGCTTTCTTT
CDR3aa: CAISEARTEAFF